This T cell receptor (beta chain) emerged from a study of blood T cells in healthy people across ages. Only a few counts were recorded for this clonotype. Together with a sample-barcoded 5' primer, a J-beta primer mix was included in a second PCR lasting roughly 6 to 12 cycles. From the 5' RACE reads, TCRdb called clonotypes with MiXCR, one entry per CDR3 protein. The sample shows some 850,000 distinct CDR3 sequences, more than 25% of them seen only once. The donors, healthy Caucasians from Russia, were aged about 6 to 95. Trimming pared 0 bases from V and 5 bases from J, leaving 10 bases between. The CDR3 length is 15 residues. Germline-derived CDR1 and CDR2 are MNHNS and SASEGT. This same sample was also taken into another study, of T cells of mothers and their children.

Sequences were obtained from blood. This clonotype was obtained from a boy younger than 18 in good health. The chain carries TRBV6-1 and TRBJ1-4; no clear D gene. CDR3 loop: CASSEASRPNEKLFF. CDR3 nucleotide sequence: TGTGCCAGCAGTGAAGCTAGCAGACCCAATGAAAAACTGTTTTTT.